These 25 T cell receptor beta chains were all obtained from the same sample, sequenced in a study of spatial heterogeneity in lung cancer. The time point denotes: sample taken at primary tumor resection. Sequencing of whole RNA from tumor, nontumor lung or frozen PBMC involved no sorting. A single record per CDR3 protein comes from TCRdb applying MiXCR to the 5' RACE reads. The data show about 82,000 distinct CDR3 sequences, over 9.5% seen once. This material consisted of PBMCs, taken at surgery. These receptors originate from a male donor with early-stage non-small cell lung cancer.

The V and J genes are TRBV7-9 and TRBJ2-2; TRBD2 matches at 8 bases. The CDR3 consists of 18 residues. The germline V gene has CDR1 SEHNR and CDR2 FQNEAQ (reference sequence). J was trimmed by 7 bases and V by 2 bases; bases with no gene match: 15. The CDR3 DNA reads as TGTGCCAGCAGCTTAACTTATCGTTCAGCGGGAGACGGCGGGGAGCTGTTTTTT. Its protein is CASSLTYRSAGDGGELFF.

The chain carries TRBV4-2 and TRBJ2-1; 10 positions match TRBD2. The germline CDR1 and CDR2 sequences are LGHNA and YNFKEQ. The CDR3 covers 16 residues. V was pared by 0 bases and J by 2 bases, with 1 base of the junction left unmatched. Here the CDR3 reads CASSQEGLATYNEQFF. CDR3 in DNA: TGTGCCAGCAGCCAAGAGGGACTAGCGACCTACAATGAGCAGTTCTTC.

This clonotype has only a few counts. This chain uses TRBV11-2 with TRBJ2-5; D is undetermined. This CDR3 is 13 amino acids long. Trimming left V 5 bases short and J 3 bases short, with 10 bases between. Per the germline V gene, CDR1 is SGHAT and CDR2 is FQNNGV. Here the CDR3 DNA reads TGTGCCAGCAGCCTCGGGCCAGAAGAGACCCAGTACTTC. This codes for CASSLGPEETQYF. Full variable domain (remainder filled in from reference TRBV11-2 and TRBJ2-5): EAGVAQSPRYKIIEKRQSVAFWCNPISGHATLYWYQQILGQGPKLLIQFQNNGVVDDSQLPKDRFSAERLKGVDSTLKIQPAKLEDSAVYLCASSLGPEETQYFGPGTRLLVL.

This clonotype was seen a handful of times. This CDR3 reads CASSRQGDNTGELFF. The CDR3, as DNA: TGTGCCAGCAGTCGACAGGGTGATAACACCGGGGAGCTGTTTTTT. J is TRBJ2-2 and V is TRBV6-6; TRBD1 matches 7 bases. With V trimmed by 5 bases and J by 2 bases, 5 bases remained unmatched. CDR1 and CDR2 from the germline V gene are MNHNY and SVGAGI (reference sequence). The CDR3 contains 15 residues.

This clonotype was recorded a few times. This chain uses TRBV5-1 with TRBJ2-1; 9 nucleotides agree with TRBD1. Germline loops: CDR1 SGHRS, CDR2 YFSETQ. The CDR3 consists of 15 residues. J lost 6 bases, V lost 0 bases, and 4 bases had no gene match. The CDR3 spells CASSLEGQGFNEQFF. The CDR3 DNA follows: TGCGCCAGCAGCTTGGAGGGACAGGGTTTCAATGAGCAGTTCTTC.

J is TRBJ2-7 and V is TRBV6-1, with D possibly being TRBD1 or TRBD2 (5 bases each). CDR3 size: 15 residues. Per the germline V gene, CDR1 is MNHNS and CDR2 is SASEGT. V dropped 5 bases and J dropped 6 bases, with 20 bases sitting between them. The CDR3 region has the DNA TGTGCCAGCAGTCCCTCGGGACGGCCCTCGGGCGAGCAGTACTTC. Translation gives CASSPSGRPSGEQYF.

This clonotype has a handful of counts. The V gene is TRBV7-2, the J gene TRBJ2-7, with D tentatively TRBD2 (6 bases). CDR1 and CDR2 from the germline V gene are SGHTA and FQGNSA. Trimming cost V 4 bases and J 6 bases, with 19 bases left between them. The CDR3 is 15 amino acids. The CDR3 sequence: CASSWTIDKSGEQYF. Written as DNA, the CDR3 is TGTGCCAGCAGCTGGACTATCGACAAGAGTGGCGAGCAGTACTTC.

The rearrangement joins TRBV20-1 to TRBJ1-1; 8 nucleotides align to TRBD1. Germline-derived CDR1 and CDR2 are DFQATT and SNEGSKA (reference sequence). This CDR3 comprises 14 residues. Unmatched junction bases numbered 6, after V lost 5 bases and J lost 1 base. The CDR3 sequence: CSAPRDRQNTEAFF. The CDR3 region has the DNA TGCAGTGCTCCAAGGGACAGGCAGAACACTGAAGCTTTCTTT.

The gene calls are TRBV5-1 and TRBJ1-1; 7 bases agree with TRBD1. There are 14 residues in the CDR3. The germline gives CDR1 SGHRS, CDR2 YFSETQ. The ends lost 2 bases at V and 4 bases at J; junction bases unmatched: 5. CDR3 nucleotides: TGCGCCAGCAGCTTCACCGACAGGGCCACTGAAGCTTTCTTT. Amino acids: CASSFTDRATEAFF.

V and J are TRBV7-3 and TRBJ2-3, with D possibly matching TRBD2 (5 bases). This CDR3 is 15 amino acids long. Trimming took off 3 bases at V and 3 bases at J, with 13 bases between the two ends. Germline-derived CDR1 and CDR2 are SGHTA and FQGTGA. CDR3 nucleotides: TGTGCCAGCAGCTTCGACGGACTCGATACAGATACGCAGTATTTT. Amino acids: CASSFDGLDTDTQYF.

This clonotype was seen more than once but under ten times. The chain recombines TRBV6-6 with TRBJ1-1; D possibly corresponds to TRBD1 (5 bases). Germline assignment: CDR1 MNHNY and CDR2 SVGAGI (reference sequence). This CDR3 has 14 residues. V was clipped by 6 bases and J by 6 bases, with 17 bases between them. The DNA of the CDR3 is TGTGCCAGCAGCGCCTCTCCCAGGGTCGCTGAAGCTTTCTTT. Protein: CASSASPRVAEAFF.

This clonotype was observed at least ten times. This chain joins TRBV6-1 and TRBJ1-6; weak D call: TRBD1 (6 bases). The CDR3 consists of 15 residues. V was pared by 1 base and J by 13 bases, with 17 bases between. The germline V gene encodes CDR1 MNHNS and CDR2 SASEGT. The DNA for the CDR3 is TGTGCCAGCAGTGAAGACCCCAGGGGCCTCCCCCCCCTCCACTTT. It encodes CASSEDPRGLPPLHF.

This clonotype has a count of ten or more. The rearrangement joins TRBV7-2 to TRBJ2-1; 16 bases agree with TRBD2. Germline lookup yields CDR1 SGHTA and CDR2 FQGNSA. The CDR3 has 14 residues. V lost 4 bases to trimming and J lost 15 bases; unmatched junction nucleotides: 6. The CDR3 region has the DNA TGTGCCAGCAGCTCCGGGACTAGCGGGAGGGCCCCGTTCTTC. Its protein product is CASSSGTSGRAPFF. Full variable domain (remainder filled in from reference TRBV7-2 and TRBJ2-1): GAGVSQSPSNKVTEKGKDVELRCDPISGHTALYWYRQSLGQGLEFLIYFQGNSAPDKSGLPSDRFSAERTGGSVSTLTIQRTQQEDSAVYLCASSSGTSGRAPFFGPGTRLTVL.

The chain couples TRBV7-9 to TRBJ1-1, with D unresolved. Germline CDR1 is SEHNR and CDR2 is FQNEAQ (reference sequence). V was trimmed by 1 base and J by 7 bases, leaving 10 bases between them. The CDR3 totals 13 residues. Written as DNA, the CDR3 is TGTGCCAGCAGCTTAGTGGCTGGTGGTGAAGCTTTCTTT. Translated: CASSLVAGGEAFF.

This clonotype turned up a few times. The chain combines TRBV20-1 with TRBJ2-5; TRBD1 matches 7 bases. The CDR3 is 14 residues long. V was pared by 4 bases and J by 3 bases, with 8 bases of the junction left unmatched. Germline V CDR1 and CDR2: DFQATT, SNEGSKA (reference sequence). Here the CDR3 reads CSATTGADEETQYF. In DNA, the CDR3 is TGCAGTGCTACCACAGGGGCGGACGAAGAGACCCAGTACTTC.

The chain joins TRBV5-4 to TRBJ2-1; D remains unclear. CDR1 SGHNT and CDR2 YYREEE come from the germline V gene (reference sequence). The CDR3 spans 12 residues. Trimming stripped 4 bases from V and 2 bases from J, with 4 bases between. The CDR3 sequence is CASSITYNEQFF. The CDR3 nucleotides read TGTGCCAGCAGCATAACCTACAATGAGCAGTTCTTC. Looking up the rest from reference TRBV5-4 and TRBJ2-1 gives the full variable domain: ETGVTQSPTHLIKTRGQQVTLRCSSQSGHNTVSWYQQALGQGPQFIFQYYREEENGRGNFPPRFSGLQFPNYSSELNVNALELDDSALYLCASSITYNEQFFGPGTRLTVL.

This clonotype showed up just a few times. The chain combines TRBV5-1 with TRBJ2-1, with D perhaps matching TRBD1 (6 bases). The CDR3 consists of 15 residues. Trimming took off 4 bases at V and 8 bases at J, with 19 bases between the two ends. Per germline, CDR1 SGHRS and CDR2 YFSETQ. In nucleotides, the CDR3 is TGCGCCAGCAGCCCGGGACACGGGCCCAGGGATGAGCAGTTCTTC. This sequence encodes CASSPGHGPRDEQFF.

This clonotype was picked up a small number of times. The rearrangement links TRBV3-1 to TRBJ2-1; D is tentatively TRBD1 or TRBD2 (6 bases each). Trimming took 3 bases from V and 7 from J, leaving 13 bases between them. CDR3 length: 14 amino acids. In germline, CDR1 is LGHDT, CDR2 YNNKEL (reference sequence). CDR3 coding DNA: TGTGCCAGCAGCCAGATCAGGAGGGGGAATGAGCAGTTCTTC. Protein sequence: CASSQIRRGNEQFF.

The chain links TRBV6-5 to TRBJ2-2; D not certain. CDR1 MNHEY and CDR2 SVGAGI come from the germline V gene. Trimming pared 0 bases from V and 7 bases from J, leaving 9 bases between. This CDR3 comprises 14 residues. The CDR3 DNA sequence: TGTGCCAGCAGTTACTCATTATCCTTCGGGGAGCTGTTTTTT. It specifies CASSYSLSFGELFF.

The gene calls are TRBV7-4 and TRBJ2-7, with 7 bases that match TRBD2. J gave up 0 bases and V 11 bases, and 10 bases lay outside the gene matches. This CDR3 comprises 14 residues. Looked up from germline, CDR1 is SGHVT and CDR2 is SQSDAQ. The CDR3 DNA reads TGTGCCCCTCGGGGGGAGACTAGCTCCTACGAGCAGTACTTC. Translated: CAPRGETSSYEQYF. Supplemented by reference TRBV7-4 and TRBJ2-7, the full variable domain reads GAGVSQSPRYKVAKRGRDVALRCDSISGHVTLYWYRQTLGQGSEVLTYSQSDAQRDKSGRPSGRFSAERPERSVSTLKIQRTEQGDSAVYLCAPRGETSSYEQYFGPGTRLTVT.

This clonotype was detected a few times. The gene calls are TRBV10-3 and TRBJ1-2; possibly TRBD1 for D (5 bases). Germline values: CDR1 ENHRY, CDR2 SYGVKD. Deletions cut 6 bases from V and 4 bases from J, with 18 bases between. This CDR3 contains 15 residues. The CDR3 DNA is TGTGCCATCAGGGGAGAAGGGGCGCTTATCTATGGCTACACCTTC. Encoded protein: CAIRGEGALIYGYTF.

The V gene is TRBV20-1, the J gene TRBJ2-6, with D possibly TRBD1 on 6 matching bases. Germline V CDR1 and CDR2: DFQATT, SNEGSKA (reference sequence). The CDR3 extends over 14 amino acids. Trimming took 5 bases from V and 1 from J, leaving 9 bases between them. The CDR3: CSAPTGSGANVLTF. The CDR3 nucleotides are TGCAGTGCTCCGACAGGTTCTGGGGCCAACGTCCTGACTTTC.

This clonotype was seen a few times. The CDR3 bases are TGTGCCAGCAGCACCCCTAACACAGATACGCAGTATTTT. Amino acids: CASSTPNTDTQYF. The V call is TRBV5-4, the J call TRBJ2-3; D unclear. Germline V CDR1 and CDR2: SGHNT, YYREEE (reference sequence). With 4 bases removed from V and 2 bases from J, the gap between germline ends came to 8 bases. This CDR3 contains 13 residues.

V gene TRBV7-9 combines with J gene TRBJ2-5; D remains ambiguous. Trimming removed 1 base from V and 3 bases from J, with 9 bases in between. This CDR3 has 14 residues. Germline CDR1 SEHNR, CDR2 FQNEAQ (reference sequence). This CDR3 reads CASSLGFGEETQYF. The CDR3 coding sequence is TGTGCCAGCAGCTTAGGGTTTGGCGAAGAGACCCAGTACTTC.

This clonotype appeared a few times. The CDR3 is CSESGVGIYNEQFF. CDR3 coding DNA: TGCAGCGAGTCAGGGGTAGGGATATACAATGAGCAGTTCTTC. The V and J genes are TRBV29-1 and TRBJ2-1, with TRBD1 as a possible D gene (6 bases). V dropped 7 bases and J dropped 4 bases, with 17 bases sitting between them. In germline, CDR1 is SQVTM, CDR2 ANQGSEA. The CDR3 spans 14 residues.